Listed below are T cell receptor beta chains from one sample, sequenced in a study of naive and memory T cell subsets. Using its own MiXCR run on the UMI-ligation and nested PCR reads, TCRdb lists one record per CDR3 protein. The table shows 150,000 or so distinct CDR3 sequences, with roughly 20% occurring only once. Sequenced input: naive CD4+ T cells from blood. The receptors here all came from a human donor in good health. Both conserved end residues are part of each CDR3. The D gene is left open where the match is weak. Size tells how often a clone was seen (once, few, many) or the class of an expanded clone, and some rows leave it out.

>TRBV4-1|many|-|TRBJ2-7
CASSQDISGPPREQYF
TGCGCCAGCAGCCAAGATATATCAGGACCTCCACGGGAGCAGTACTTC
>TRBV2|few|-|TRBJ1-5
CASSDLRDSNQPQHF
TGTGCCAGCAGTGATCTCCGGGACAGCAATCAGCCCCAGCATTTT
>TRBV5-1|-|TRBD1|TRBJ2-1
CASSGQGVYNEQFF
TGCGCCAGCAGCGGACAGGGCGTATACAATGAGCAGTTCTTC
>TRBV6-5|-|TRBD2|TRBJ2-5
CASSPLGSGRISRETQYF
TGTGCCAGCAGTCCCTTGGGTAGCGGGAGGATATCGAGGGAGACCCAGTACTTC
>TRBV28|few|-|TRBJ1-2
CASSRTGPSYGYTF
TGTGCCAGCAGCCGTACAGGGCCCTCCTATGGCTACACCTTC
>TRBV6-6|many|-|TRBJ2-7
CASSLISQHSYEQYF
TGTGCCAGCAGTTTAATATCCCAGCACTCCTACGAGCAGTACTTC
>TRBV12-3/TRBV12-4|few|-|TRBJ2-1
CASSPVINEQFF
TGTGCCAGCAGCCCCGTAATCAATGAGCAGTTCTTC
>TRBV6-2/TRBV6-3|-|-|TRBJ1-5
CASSYLWQPQHF
TGTGCCAGCAGTTACCTTTGGCAGCCCCAGCATTTT
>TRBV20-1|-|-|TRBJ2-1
CSARTGRMYNEQFF
TGCAGTGCTAGAACGGGGCGGATGTACAATGAGCAGTTCTTC
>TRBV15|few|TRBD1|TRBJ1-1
CATSMGQGATEAFF
TGTGCCACCAGCATGGGACAGGGGGCCACTGAAGCTTTCTTT
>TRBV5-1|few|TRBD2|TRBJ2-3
CASSLVFPSGSTDTQYF
TGCGCCAGCAGCTTGGTTTTCCCTAGCGGGAGCACAGATACGCAGTATTTT
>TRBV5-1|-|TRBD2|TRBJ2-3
CASNKRETDTQYF
TGCGCCAGCAATAAGCGGGAGACAGATACGCAGTATTTT
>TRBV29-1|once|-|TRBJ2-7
CSARGRLSYEQYF
TGCAGCGCTAGGGGCCGTCTCTCCTACGAGCAGTACTTC
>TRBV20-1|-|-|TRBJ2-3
CSARYARGGTSTDTQYF
TGCAGTGCTAGATATGCCCGGGGTGGGACTAGCACAGATACGCAGTATTTT
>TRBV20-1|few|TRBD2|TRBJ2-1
CSARRFGGGFNEQFF
TGCAGTGCTAGACGGTTCGGGGGAGGGTTCAATGAGCAGTTCTTC
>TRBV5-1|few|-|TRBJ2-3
CASSLGITDTQYF
TGCGCCAGCAGCTTGGGGATCACAGATACGCAGTATTTT
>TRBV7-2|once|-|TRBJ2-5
CASSPNPGRETQYF
TGTGCCAGCAGCCCCAACCCAGGTCGAGAGACCCAGTACTTC
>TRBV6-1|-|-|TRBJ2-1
CASSLLGNEQFF
TGTGCCAGCTCCCTCCTGGGCAATGAGCAGTTCTTC
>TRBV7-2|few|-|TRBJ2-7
CASSYPGRGTYEQYF
TGTGCCAGCAGCTATCCGGGAAGGGGGACCTACGAGCAGTACTTC
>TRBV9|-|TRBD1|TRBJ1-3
CASSISGQGGNTIYF
TGTGCCAGCAGCATCTCGGGACAGGGGGGAAACACCATATATTTT
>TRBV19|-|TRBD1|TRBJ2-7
CASRPTGKAYEQYF
TGTGCCAGTAGACCGACAGGGAAGGCCTACGAGCAGTACTTC
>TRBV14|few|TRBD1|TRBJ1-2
CASSQAGTGAYGYTF
TGTGCCAGCAGCCAAGCCGGGACAGGGGCCTATGGCTACACCTTC
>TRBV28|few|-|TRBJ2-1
CASSRRPNEQFF
TGTGCCAGCAGCCGACGGCCCAATGAGCAGTTCTTC
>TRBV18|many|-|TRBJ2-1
CASSPLSSYNEQFF
TGTGCCAGCTCACCTTTAAGCTCCTACAATGAGCAGTTCTTC
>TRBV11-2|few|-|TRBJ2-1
CASSLGPGRSRYNEQFF
TGTGCCAGCAGCTTAGGGCCCGGGCGCAGCCGGTACAATGAGCAGTTCTTC
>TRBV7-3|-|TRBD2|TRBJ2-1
CASSSYGLAGYYNEQFF
TGTGCCAGCAGCTCGTACGGACTAGCGGGTTATTACAATGAGCAGTTCTTC
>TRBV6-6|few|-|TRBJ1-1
CASTNLGGSTTEAFF
TGTGCCAGCACCAACCTGGGGGGCTCTACCACTGAAGCTTTCTTT
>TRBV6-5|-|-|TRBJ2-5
CASQRGRGYQETQYF
TGTGCCAGCCAACGGGGAAGGGGGTACCAAGAGACCCAGTACTTC
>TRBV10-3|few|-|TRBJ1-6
CAMTRDPDSPLHF
TGTGCCATGACCCGGGACCCGGATTCACCCCTCCACTTT
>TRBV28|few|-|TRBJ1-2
CASSHAGQTLNYGYTF
TGTGCCAGCAGTCACGCCGGACAGACTCTTAACTATGGCTACACCTTC
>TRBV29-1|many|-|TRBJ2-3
CSVARRLTDTQYF
TGCAGCGTTGCCCGGCGATTAACAGATACGCAGTATTTT
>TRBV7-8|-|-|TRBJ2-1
CASSLAVRAQNNEQFF
TGTGCCAGCAGCTTAGCGGTCCGCGCTCAAAACAATGAGCAGTTCTTC
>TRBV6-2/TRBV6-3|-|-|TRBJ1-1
CASSELNTEAFF
TGTGCCAGCTCAGAGCTAAACACTGAAGCTTTCTTT
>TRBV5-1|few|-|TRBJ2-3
CASSLGHGTDTQYF
TGCGCCAGCAGCTTGGGGCACGGCACAGATACGCAGTATTTT
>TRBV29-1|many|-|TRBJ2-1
CSVTPAVGSYNEQFF
TGCAGCGTAACCCCGGCCGTAGGTTCCTACAATGAGCAGTTCTTC
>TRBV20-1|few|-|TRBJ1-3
CSATSGTLRGGGNTIYF
TGCAGTGCCACCTCCGGGACATTAAGGGGAGGTGGAAACACCATATATTTT
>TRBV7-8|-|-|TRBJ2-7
CASSIRTGFYEQYF
TGTGCCAGCAGCATAAGGACGGGCTTCTACGAGCAGTACTTC
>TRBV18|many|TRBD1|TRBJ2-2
CASSPPFQGAPNTGELFF
TGTGCCAGCTCACCACCGTTTCAGGGGGCTCCGAACACCGGGGAGCTGTTTTTT
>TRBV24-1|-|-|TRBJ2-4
CATSDKTGSEDIQYF
TGTGCCACCAGTGATAAAACAGGGAGTGAGGACATTCAGTACTTC
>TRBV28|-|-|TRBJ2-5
CASSTLAVQETQYF
TGTGCCAGCAGTACACTAGCAGTACAAGAGACCCAGTACTTC
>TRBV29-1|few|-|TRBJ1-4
CSVRGDATNEKLFF
TGCAGCGTAAGAGGGGATGCAACTAATGAAAAACTGTTTTTT
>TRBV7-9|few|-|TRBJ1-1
CASSKLNTEAFF
TGTGCCAGCAGCAAATTGAACACTGAAGCTTTCTTT
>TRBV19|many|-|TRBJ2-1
CASSGRRYNEQFF
TGTGCCAGTAGTGGCCGGCGGTACAATGAGCAGTTCTTC
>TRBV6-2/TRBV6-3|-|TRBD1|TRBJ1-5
CASSYSSGQGFDQPQHF
TGTGCCAGCAGTTACTCATCTGGACAGGGATTCGATCAGCCCCAGCATTTT
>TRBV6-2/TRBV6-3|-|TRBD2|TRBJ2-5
CASTHFSGRAQETQYF
TGTGCCAGCACCCATTTCAGCGGGAGGGCCCAAGAGACCCAGTACTTC
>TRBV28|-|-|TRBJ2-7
CASSFGVREQYF
TGTGCCAGCAGTTTCGGGGTCCGCGAGCAGTACTTC
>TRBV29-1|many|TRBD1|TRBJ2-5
CSTWTGTETQYF
TGCAGCACCTGGACAGGGACGGAGACCCAGTACTTC
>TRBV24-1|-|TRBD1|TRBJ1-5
CATSDRDRGHGQPQHF
TGTGCCACCAGTGACCGGGACAGGGGGCATGGTCAGCCCCAGCATTTT
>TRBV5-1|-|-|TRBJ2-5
CASSYRPRQETQYF
TGCGCCAGCAGCTACCGGCCCCGCCAAGAGACCCAGTACTTC
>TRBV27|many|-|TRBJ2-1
CASSLWGVHNEQFF
TGTGCCAGCAGTTTATGGGGAGTCCACAATGAGCAGTTCTTC
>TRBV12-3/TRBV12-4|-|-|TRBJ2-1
CASSLRRDNEQFF
TGTGCCAGCAGTTTGAGACGAGACAATGAGCAGTTCTTC
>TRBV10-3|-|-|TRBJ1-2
CAISESAGKDGYTF
TGTGCCATCAGTGAGTCGGCAGGGAAGGATGGCTACACCTTC
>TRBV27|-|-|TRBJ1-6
CASTPLEKSSPLHF
TGTGCCAGCACCCCCCTTGAGAAGAGTTCACCCCTCCACTTT